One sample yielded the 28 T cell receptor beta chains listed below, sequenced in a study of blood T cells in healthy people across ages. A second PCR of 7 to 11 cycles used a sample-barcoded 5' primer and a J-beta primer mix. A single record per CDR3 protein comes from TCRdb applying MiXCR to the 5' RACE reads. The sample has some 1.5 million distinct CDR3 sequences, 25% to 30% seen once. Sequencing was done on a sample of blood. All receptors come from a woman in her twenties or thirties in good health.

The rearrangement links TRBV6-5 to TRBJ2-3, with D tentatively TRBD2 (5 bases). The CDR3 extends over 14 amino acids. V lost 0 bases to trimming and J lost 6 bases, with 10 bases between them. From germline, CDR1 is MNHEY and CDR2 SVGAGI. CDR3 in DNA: TGTGCCAGCAGTTACTCGAGGGCCGGGGATACGCAGTATTTT. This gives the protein CASSYSRAGDTQYF.

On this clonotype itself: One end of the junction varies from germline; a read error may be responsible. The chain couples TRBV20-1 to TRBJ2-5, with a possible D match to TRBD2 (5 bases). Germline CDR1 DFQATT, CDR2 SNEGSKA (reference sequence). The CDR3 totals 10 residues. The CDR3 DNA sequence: TGCAGTACTAGTGGAGAGACCCAGTACTTC. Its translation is CSTSGETQYF.

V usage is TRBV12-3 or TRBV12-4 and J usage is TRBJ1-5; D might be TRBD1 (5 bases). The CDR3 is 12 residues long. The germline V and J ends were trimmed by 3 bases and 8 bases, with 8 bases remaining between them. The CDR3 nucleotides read TGTGCCAGCAGTTTCCTGGGGGAGCCCCAGCATTTT. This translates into CASSFLGEPQHF.

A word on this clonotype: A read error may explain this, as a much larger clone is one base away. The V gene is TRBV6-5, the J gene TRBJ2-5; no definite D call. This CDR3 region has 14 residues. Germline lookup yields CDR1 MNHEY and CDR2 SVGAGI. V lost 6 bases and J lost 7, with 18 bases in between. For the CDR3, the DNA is TGTGCCAGCAGGGAAAATCATGTAATGGTGACCCAGTACTTC. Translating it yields CASRENHVMVTQYF.

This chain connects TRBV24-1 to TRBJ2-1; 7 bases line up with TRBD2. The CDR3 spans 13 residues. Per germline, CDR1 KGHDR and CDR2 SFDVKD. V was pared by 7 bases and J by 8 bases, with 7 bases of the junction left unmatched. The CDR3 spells CATSQAGSHEQFF. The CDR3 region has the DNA TGTGCCACCAGCCAAGCGGGGAGCCATGAGCAGTTCTTC.

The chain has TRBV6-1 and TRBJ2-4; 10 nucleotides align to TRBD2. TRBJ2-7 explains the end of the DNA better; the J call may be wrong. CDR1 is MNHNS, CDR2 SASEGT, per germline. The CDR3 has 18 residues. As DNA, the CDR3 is TGTGCCAGCAGCGACGGAGGGGGTCTAGCGGGGGCCGACTACGAGCAGTACTTC. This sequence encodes CASSDGGGLAGADYEQYF.

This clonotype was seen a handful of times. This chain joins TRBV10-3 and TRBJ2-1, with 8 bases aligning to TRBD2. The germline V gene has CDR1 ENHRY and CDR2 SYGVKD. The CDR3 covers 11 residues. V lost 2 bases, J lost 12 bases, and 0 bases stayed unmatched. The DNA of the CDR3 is TGTGCCATCAGTGAGGCGGGGGGGCAGTTCTTC. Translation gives CAISEAGGQFF.

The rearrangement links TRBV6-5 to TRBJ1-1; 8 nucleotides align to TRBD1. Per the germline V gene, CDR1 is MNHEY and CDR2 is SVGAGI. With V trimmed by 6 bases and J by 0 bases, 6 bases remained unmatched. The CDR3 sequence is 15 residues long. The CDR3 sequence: CASRDTGGMNTEAFF. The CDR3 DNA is TGTGCCAGCAGGGATACAGGGGGGATGAACACTGAAGCTTTCTTT.

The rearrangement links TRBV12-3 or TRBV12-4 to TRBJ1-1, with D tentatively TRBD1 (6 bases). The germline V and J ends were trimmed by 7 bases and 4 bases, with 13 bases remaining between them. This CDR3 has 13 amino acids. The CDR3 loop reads CASTLPQGTEAFF. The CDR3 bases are TGTGCCAGCACTCTTCCACAGGGCACTGAAGCTTTCTTT.

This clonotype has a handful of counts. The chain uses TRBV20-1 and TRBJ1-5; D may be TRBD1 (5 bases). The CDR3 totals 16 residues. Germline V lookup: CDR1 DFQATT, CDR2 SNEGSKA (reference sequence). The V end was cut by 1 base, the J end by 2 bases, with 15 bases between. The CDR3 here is CSARVSQGLGNQPQHF. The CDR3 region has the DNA TGCAGTGCTAGAGTTAGCCAGGGACTGGGCAATCAGCCCCAGCATTTT.

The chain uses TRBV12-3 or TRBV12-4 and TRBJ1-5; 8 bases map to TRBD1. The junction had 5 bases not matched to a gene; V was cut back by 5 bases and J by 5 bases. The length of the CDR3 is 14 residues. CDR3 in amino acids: CASSGQGTYQPQHF. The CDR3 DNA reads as TGTGCCAGCAGTGGACAGGGAACGTATCAGCCCCAGCATTTT.

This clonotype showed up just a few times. The CDR3 is CASSFGRMGHNEQFF. The CDR3 DNA sequence: TGTGCCAGCAGTTTTGGTAGGATGGGTCACAATGAGCAGTTCTTC. The chain couples TRBV28 to TRBJ2-1; D call uncertain. The CDR3 is 15 residues long. CDR1 is MDHEN, CDR2 SYDVKM, per germline. Between the trimmed V and J ends, which lost 3 bases and 5 bases, there was a span of 14 bases.

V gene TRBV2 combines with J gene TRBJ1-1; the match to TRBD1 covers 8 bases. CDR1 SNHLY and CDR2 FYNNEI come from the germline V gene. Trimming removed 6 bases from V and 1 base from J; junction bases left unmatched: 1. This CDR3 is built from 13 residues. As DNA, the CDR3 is TGTGCCAGCAGAGGACAGGGGAACACTGAAGCTTTCTTT. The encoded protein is CASRGQGNTEAFF.

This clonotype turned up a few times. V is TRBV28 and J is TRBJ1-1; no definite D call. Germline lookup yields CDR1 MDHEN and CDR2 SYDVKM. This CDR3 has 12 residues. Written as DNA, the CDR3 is TGTGCAACACGGACTGTGAACACTGAAGCTTTCTTT. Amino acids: CATRTVNTEAFF.

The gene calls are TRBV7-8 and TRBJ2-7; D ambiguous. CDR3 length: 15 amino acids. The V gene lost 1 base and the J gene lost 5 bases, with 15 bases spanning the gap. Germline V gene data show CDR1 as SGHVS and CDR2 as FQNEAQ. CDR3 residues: CASSLETIGGNEQYF. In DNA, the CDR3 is TGTGCCAGCAGCTTAGAAACTATAGGCGGAAACGAGCAGTACTTC.

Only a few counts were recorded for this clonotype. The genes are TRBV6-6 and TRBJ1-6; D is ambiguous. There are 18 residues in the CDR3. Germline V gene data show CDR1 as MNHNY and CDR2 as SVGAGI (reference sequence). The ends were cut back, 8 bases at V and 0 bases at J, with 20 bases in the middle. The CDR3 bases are TGTGCCAGCTCTTTTAATAAGGCTCATAGCTCCTATAATTCACCCCTCCACTTT. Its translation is CASSFNKAHSSYNSPLHF.

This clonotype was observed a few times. Here the CDR3 reads CSTRKSGGRADTQYF. The CDR3 DNA follows: TGCAGTACCAGAAAGAGCGGGGGACGGGCAGATACGCAGTATTTT. V and J are TRBV20-1 and TRBJ2-3; the match to TRBD2 covers 8 bases. The germline V gene encodes CDR1 DFQATT and CDR2 SNEGSKA (reference sequence). V shed 8 bases, J shed 4 bases, and the junction held 14 bases outside the gene matches. This CDR3 has 15 amino acids.

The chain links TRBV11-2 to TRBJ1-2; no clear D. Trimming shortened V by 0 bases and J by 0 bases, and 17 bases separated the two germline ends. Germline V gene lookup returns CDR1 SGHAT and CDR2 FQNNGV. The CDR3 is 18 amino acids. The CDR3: CASSLDLLGQIANYGYTF. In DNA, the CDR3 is TGTGCCAGCAGCTTAGATCTCTTGGGTCAGATTGCTAACTATGGCTACACCTTC. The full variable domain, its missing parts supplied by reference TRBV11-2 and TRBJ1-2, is EAGVAQSPRYKIIEKRQSVAFWCNPISGHATLYWYQQILGQGPKLLIQFQNNGVVDDSQLPKDRFSAERLKGVDSTLKIQPAKLEDSAVYLCASSLDLLGQIANYGYTFGSGTRLTVV.

The CDR3 protein is CSDSYGSLYEQYF. In DNA form, the CDR3 reads TGCAGTGATAGCTACGGGAGTCTCTACGAGCAGTACTTC. The chain couples TRBV20-1 to TRBJ2-5; maybe TRBD2 (6 bases). The J call may be in error: the DNA end matches TRBJ2-7 better. CDR1 and CDR2 (germline): DFQATT, SNEGSKA (reference sequence). The CDR3 sequence is 13 residues long.

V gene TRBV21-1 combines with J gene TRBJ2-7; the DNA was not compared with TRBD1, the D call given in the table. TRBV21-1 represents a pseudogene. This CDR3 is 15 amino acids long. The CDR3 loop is CASSKVYRKSHEQYF. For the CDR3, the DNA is TGTGCCAGCAGCAAAGTCTACAGGAAAAGCCACGAGCAGTACTTC.

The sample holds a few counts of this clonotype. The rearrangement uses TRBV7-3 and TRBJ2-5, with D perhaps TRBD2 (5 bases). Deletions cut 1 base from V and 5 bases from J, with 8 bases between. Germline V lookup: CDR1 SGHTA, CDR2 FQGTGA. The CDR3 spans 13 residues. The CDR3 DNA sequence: TGTGCCAGCAGCTTAATGGAGCGGGAGACCCAGTACTTC. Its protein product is CASSLMERETQYF.

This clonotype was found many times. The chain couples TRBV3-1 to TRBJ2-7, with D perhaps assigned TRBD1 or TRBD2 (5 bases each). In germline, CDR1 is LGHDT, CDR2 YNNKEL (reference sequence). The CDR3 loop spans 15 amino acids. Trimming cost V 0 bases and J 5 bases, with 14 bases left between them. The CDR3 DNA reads TGTGCCAGCAGCCAAGATGGGACCTCGGACGACGAGCAGTACTTC. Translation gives CASSQDGTSDDEQYF.

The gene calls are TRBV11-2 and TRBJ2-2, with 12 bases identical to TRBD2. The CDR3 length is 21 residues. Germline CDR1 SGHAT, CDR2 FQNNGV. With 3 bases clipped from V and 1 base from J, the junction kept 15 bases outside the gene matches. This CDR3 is CASSFPGRTSGGQGNTGELFF. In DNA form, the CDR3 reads TGTGCCAGCAGCTTCCCAGGTCGAACTAGCGGGGGGCAAGGGAACACCGGGGAGCTGTTTTTT.

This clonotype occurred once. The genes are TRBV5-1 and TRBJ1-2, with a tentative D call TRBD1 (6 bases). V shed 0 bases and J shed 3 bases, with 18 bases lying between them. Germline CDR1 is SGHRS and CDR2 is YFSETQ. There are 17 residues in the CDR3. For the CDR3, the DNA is TGCGCCAGCAGCTTGGTTGTCGACAGGTCTAACTACTATGGCTACACCTTC. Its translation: CASSLVVDRSNYYGYTF. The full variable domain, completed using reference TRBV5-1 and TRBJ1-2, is KAGVTQTPRYLIKTRGQQVTLSCSPISGHRSVSWYQQTPGQGLQFLFEYFSETQRNKGNFPGRFSGRQFSNSRSEMNVSTLELGDSALYLCASSLVVDRSNYYGYTFGSGTRLTVV.

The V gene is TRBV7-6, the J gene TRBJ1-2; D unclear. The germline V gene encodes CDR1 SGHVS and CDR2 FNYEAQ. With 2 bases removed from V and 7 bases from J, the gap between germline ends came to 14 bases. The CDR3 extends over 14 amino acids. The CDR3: CASSLNSQDPGYTF. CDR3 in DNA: TGTGCCAGCAGCTTAAATAGCCAGGACCCTGGCTACACCTTC.

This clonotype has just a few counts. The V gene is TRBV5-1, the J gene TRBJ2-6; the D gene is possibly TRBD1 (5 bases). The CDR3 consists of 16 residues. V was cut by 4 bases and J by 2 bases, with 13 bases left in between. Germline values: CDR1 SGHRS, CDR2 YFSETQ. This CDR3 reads CASSPRDAAGANVLTF. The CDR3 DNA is TGCGCCAGCAGCCCCAGGGATGCGGCTGGGGCCAACGTCCTGACTTTC.

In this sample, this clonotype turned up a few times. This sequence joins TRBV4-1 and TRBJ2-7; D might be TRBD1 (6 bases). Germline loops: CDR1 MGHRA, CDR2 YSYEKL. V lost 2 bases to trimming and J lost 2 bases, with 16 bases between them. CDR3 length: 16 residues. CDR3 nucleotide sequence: TGCGCCAGCAGCCAAATTTACAGGGCTTTGACCTACGAGCAGTACTTC. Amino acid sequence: CASSQIYRALTYEQYF.

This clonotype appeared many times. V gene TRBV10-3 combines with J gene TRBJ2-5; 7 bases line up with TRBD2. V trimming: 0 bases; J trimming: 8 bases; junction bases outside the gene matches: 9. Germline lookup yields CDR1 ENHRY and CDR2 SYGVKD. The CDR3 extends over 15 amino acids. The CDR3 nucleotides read TGTGCCATCAGTGAGTCAACGGCGGGAGTGGGAACCCAGTACTTC. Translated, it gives CAISESTAGVGTQYF.